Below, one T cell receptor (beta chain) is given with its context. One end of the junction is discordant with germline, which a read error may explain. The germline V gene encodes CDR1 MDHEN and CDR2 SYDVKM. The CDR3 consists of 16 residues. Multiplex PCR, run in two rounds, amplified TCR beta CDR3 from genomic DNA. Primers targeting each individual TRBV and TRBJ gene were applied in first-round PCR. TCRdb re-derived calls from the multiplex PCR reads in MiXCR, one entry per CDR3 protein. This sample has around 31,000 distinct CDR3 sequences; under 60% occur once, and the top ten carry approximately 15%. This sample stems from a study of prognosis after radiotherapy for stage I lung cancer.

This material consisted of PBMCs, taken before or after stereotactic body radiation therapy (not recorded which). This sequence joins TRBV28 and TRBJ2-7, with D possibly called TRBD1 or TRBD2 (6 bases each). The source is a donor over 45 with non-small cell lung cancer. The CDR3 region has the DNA TGTTCCAGCAGTTTGGGCGCACTCCTCCGGGGGCAAGGGCAGTACTTC. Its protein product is CSSSLGALLRGQGQYF.